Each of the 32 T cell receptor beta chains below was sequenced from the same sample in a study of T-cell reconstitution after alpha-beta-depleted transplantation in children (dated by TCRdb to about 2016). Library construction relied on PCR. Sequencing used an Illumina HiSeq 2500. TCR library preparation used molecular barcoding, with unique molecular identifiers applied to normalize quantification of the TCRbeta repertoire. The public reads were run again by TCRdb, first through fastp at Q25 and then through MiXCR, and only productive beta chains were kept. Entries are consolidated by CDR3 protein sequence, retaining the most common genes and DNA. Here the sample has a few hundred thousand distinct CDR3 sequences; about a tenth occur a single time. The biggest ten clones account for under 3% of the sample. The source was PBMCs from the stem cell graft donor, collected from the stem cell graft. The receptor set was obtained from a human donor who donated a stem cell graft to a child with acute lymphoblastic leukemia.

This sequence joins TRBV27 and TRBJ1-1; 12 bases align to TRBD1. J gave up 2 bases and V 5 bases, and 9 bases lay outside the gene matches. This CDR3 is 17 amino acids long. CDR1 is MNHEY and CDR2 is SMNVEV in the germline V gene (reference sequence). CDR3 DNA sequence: TGTGCCAGCAGTCCCCGGGACAGGGGGCCGACCAACACTGAAGCTTTCTTT. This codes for CASSPRDRGPTNTEAFF.

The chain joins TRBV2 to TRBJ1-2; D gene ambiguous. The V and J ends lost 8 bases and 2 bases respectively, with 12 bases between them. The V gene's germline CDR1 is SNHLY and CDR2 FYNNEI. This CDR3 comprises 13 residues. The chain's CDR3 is CASCQLGNYGYTF. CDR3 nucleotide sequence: TGTGCCAGCTGTCAACTGGGGAACTATGGCTACACCTTC. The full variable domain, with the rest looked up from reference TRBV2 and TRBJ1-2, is EPEVTQTPSHQVTQMGQEVILRCVPISNHLYFYWYRQILGQKVEFLVSFYNNEISEKSEIFDDQFSVERPDGSNFTLKIRSTKLEDSAMYFCASCQLGNYGYTFGSGTRLTVV.

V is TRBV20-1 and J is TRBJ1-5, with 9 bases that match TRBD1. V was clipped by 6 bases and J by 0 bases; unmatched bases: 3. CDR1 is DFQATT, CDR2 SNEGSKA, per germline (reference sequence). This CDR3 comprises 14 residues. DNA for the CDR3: TGCAGTGCCGGACAGGGGTTTAGCAATCAGCCCCAGCATTTT. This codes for CSAGQGFSNQPQHF.

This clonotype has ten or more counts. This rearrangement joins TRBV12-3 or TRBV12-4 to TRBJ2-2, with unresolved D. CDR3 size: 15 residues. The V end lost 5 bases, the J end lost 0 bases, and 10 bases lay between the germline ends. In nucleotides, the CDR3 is TGTGCCAGCAGTGTCGCCCATTCGAACACCGGGGAGCTGTTTTTT. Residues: CASSVAHSNTGELFF.

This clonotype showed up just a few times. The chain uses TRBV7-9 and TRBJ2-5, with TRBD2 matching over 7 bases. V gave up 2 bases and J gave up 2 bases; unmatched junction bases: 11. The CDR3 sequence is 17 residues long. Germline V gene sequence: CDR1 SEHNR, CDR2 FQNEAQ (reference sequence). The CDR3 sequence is CASSLWRGTSAQETQYF. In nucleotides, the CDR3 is TGTGCCAGCAGCTTATGGCGGGGAACTAGCGCGCAAGAGACCCAGTACTTC.

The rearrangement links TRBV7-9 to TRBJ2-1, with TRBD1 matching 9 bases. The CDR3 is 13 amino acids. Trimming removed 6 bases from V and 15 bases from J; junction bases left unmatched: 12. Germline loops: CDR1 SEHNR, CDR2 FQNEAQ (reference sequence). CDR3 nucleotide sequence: TGTGCCAGCAGAACAGGGACAGGGAGGATCGCGTTCTTC. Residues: CASRTGTGRIAFF.

The CDR3 DNA follows: TGTGCCAGCAGTGAACTGGGCGGACAGGGTGTTCGTGGCTACACCTTC. Encoded protein: CASSELGGQGVRGYTF. The genes are TRBV25-1 and TRBJ1-2; 8 nucleotides align to TRBD1. Germline CDR1 reads MGHDK; CDR2 reads SYGVNS. CDR3 size: 16 residues. Unmatched junction bases numbered 12, after V lost 2 bases and J lost 7 bases.

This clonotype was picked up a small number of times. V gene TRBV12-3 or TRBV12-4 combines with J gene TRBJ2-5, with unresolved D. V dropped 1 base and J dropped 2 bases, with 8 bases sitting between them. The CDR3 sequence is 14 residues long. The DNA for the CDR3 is TGTGCCAGCAGTTTAGGTGTAGGTCAAGAGACCCAGTACTTC. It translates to CASSLGVGQETQYF.

Written as DNA, the CDR3 is TGTGCTACTGGGCTGTTTAAAGGTTCCTACAATGAGCAGTTCTTC. The encoded protein is CATGLFKGSYNEQFF. The J gene is TRBJ2-1, the V gene TRBV7-9; D gene unclear. The CDR3 extends over 15 amino acids. Germline V gives CDR1 SEHNR, CDR2 FQNEAQ (reference sequence).

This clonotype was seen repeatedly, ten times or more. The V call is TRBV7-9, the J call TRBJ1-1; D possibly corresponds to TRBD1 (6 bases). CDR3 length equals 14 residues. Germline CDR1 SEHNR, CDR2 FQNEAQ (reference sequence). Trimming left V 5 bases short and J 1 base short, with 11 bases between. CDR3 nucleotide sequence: TGTGCCAGCAGCACGAGGGGGGGGAACACTGAAGCTTTCTTT. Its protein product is CASSTRGGNTEAFF.

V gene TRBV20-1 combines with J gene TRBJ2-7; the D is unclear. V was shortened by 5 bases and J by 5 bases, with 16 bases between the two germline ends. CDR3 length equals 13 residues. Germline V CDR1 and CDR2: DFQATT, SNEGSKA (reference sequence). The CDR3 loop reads CSAVRPAPHEQYF. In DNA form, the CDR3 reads TGCAGTGCTGTCCGGCCGGCTCCCCACGAGCAGTACTTC.

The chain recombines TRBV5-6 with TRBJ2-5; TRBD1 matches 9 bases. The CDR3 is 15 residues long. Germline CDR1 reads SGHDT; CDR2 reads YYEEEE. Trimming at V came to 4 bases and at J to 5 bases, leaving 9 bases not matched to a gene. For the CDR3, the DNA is TGTGCCAGCAGCCGCGCGGGACAGGGCAGCGAGACCCAGTACTTC. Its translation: CASSRAGQGSETQYF. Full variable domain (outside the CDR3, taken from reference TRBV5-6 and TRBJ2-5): DAGVTQSPTHLIKTRGQQVTLRCSPKSGHDTVSWYQQALGQGPQFIFQYYEEEERQRGNFPDRFSGHQFPNYSSELNVNALLLGDSALYLCASSRAGQGSETQYFGPGTRLLVL.

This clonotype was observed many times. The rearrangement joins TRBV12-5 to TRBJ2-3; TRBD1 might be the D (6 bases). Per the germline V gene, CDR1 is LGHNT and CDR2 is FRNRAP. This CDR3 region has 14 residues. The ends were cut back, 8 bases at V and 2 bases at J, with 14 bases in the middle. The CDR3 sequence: CASTATGSTDTQYF. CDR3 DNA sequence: TGTGCTAGTACGGCGACAGGCTCCACAGATACGCAGTATTTT. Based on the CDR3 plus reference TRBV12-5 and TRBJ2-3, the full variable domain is DARVTQTPRHKVTEMGQEVTMRCQPILGHNTVFWYRQTMMQGLELLAYFRNRAPLDDSGMPKDRFSAEMPDATLATLKIQPSEPRDSAVYFCASTATGSTDTQYFGPGTRLTVL.

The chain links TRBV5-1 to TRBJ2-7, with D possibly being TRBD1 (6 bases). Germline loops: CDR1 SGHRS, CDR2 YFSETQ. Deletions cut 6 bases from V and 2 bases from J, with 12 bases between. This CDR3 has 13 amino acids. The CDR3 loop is CASTGTYTYEQYF. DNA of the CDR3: TGCGCCAGCACCGGGACATACACCTACGAGCAGTACTTC.

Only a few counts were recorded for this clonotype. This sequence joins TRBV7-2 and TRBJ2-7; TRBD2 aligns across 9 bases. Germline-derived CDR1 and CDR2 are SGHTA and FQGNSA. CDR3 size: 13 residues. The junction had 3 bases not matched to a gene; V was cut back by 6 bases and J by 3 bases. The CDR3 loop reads CASRRSGSYEQYF. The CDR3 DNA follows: TGTGCCAGCAGACGTAGCGGGAGCTACGAGCAGTACTTC.

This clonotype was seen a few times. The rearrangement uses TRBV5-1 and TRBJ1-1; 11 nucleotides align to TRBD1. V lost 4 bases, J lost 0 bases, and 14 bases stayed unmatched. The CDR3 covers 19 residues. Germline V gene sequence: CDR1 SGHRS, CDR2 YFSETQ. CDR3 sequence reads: CASSTGQGGGGNVNTEAFF. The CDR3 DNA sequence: TGCGCCAGCAGCACGGGACAGGGGGGCGGTGGTAATGTGAACACTGAAGCTTTCTTT.

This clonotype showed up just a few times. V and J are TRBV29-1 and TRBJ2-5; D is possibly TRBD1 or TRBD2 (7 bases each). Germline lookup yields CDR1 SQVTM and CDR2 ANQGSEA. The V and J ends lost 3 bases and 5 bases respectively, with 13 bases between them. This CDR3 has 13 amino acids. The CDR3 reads CSVDGRGLETQYF. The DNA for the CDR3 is TGCAGCGTTGATGGGAGGGGGCTTGAGACCCAGTACTTC.

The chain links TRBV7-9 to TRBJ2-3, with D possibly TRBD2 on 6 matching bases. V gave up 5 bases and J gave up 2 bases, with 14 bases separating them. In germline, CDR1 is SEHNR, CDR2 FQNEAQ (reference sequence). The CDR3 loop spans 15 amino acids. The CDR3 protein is CASSAGSTPTDTQYF. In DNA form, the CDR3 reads TGTGCCAGCAGCGCGGGGTCGACACCCACAGATACGCAGTATTTT.

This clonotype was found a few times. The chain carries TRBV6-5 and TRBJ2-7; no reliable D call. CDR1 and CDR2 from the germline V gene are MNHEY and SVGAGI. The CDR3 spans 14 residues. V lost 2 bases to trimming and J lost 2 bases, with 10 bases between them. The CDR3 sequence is CASSYAKGPYEQYF. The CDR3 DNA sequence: TGTGCCAGCAGTTACGCCAAGGGCCCCTACGAGCAGTACTTC.

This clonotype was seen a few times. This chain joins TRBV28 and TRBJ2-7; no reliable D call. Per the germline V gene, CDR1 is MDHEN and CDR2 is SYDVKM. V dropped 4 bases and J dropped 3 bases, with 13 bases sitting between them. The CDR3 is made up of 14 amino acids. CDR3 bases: TGTGCCAGCAGTTGCCGGCCCTGCGGCTACGAGCAGTACTTC. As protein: CASSCRPCGYEQYF.

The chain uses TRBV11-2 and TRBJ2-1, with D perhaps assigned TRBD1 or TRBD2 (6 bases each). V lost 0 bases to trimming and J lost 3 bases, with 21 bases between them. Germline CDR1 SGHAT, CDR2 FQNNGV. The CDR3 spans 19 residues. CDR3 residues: CASSLDSGGGQMSYNEQFF. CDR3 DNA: TGTGCCAGCAGCTTAGATTCCGGGGGCGGACAGATGAGCTACAATGAGCAGTTCTTC.

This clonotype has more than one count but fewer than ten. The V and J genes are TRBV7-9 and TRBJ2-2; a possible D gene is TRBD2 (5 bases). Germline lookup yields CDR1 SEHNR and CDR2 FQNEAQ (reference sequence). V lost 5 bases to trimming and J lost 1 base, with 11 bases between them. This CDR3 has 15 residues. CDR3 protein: CASSPPGGNTGELFF. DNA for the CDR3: TGTGCCAGCAGCCCGCCCGGAGGGAACACCGGGGAGCTGTTTTTT.

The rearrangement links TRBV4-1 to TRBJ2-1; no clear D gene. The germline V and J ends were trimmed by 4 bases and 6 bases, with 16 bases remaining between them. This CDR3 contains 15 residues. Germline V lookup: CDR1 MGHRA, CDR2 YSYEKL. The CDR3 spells CASSRTSRPSNEQFF. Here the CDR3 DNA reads TGCGCCAGCAGCCGAACAAGTCGGCCAAGCAATGAGCAGTTCTTC.

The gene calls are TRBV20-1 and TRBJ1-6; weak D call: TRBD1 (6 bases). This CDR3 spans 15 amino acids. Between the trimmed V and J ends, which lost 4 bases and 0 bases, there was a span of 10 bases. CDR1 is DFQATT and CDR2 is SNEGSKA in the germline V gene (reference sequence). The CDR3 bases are TGCAGTGCTAAGGGGGGGAGCTCCTATAATTCACCCCTCCACTTT. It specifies CSAKGGSSYNSPLHF.

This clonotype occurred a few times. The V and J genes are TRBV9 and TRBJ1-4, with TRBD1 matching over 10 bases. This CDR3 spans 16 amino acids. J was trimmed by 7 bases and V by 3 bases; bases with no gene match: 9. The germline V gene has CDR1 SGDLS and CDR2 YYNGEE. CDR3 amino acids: CASSGRTGGKGEKLFF. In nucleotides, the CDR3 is TGTGCCAGCAGCGGACGGACAGGGGGGAAAGGTGAAAAACTGTTTTTT.

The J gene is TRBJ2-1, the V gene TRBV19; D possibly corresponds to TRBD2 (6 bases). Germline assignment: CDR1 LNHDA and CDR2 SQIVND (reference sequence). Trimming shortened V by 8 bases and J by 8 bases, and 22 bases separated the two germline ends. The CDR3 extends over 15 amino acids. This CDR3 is CASRAVAAPGDEQFF. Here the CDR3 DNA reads TGTGCCAGTCGAGCGGTAGCGGCCCCCGGCGATGAGCAGTTCTTC.

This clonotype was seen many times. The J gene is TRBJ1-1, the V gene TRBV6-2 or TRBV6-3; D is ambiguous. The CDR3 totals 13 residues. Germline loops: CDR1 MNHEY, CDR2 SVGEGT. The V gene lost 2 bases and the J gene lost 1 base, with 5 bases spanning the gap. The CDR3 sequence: CASSYARNTEAFF. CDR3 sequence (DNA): TGTGCCAGCAGTTACGCCCGGAACACTGAAGCTTTCTTT.

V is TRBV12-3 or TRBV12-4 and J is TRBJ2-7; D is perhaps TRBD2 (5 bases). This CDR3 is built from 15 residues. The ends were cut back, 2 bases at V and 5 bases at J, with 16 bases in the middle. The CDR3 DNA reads TGTGCCAGCAGTTTATTGACTAACGGACGTAACGAGCAGTACTTC. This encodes CASSLLTNGRNEQYF.

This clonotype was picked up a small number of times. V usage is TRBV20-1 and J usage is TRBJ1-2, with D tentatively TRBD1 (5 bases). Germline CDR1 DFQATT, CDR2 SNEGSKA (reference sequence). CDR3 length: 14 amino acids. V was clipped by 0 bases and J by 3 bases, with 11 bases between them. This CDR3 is CSARDHRTYYGYTF. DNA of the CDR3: TGCAGTGCTAGAGATCACAGGACCTACTATGGCTACACCTTC.

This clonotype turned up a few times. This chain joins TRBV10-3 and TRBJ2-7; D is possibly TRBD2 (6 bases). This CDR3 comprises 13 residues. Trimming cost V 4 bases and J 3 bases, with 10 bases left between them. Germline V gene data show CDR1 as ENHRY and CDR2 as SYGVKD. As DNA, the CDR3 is TGTGCCATCAGTGTGAGGACTAACTACGAGCAGTACTTC. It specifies CAISVRTNYEQYF.

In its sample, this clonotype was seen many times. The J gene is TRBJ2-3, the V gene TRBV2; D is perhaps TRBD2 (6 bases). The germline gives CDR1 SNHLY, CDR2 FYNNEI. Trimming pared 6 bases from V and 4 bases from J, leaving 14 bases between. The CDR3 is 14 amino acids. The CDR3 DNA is TGTGCCAGCAGGGGGGACTCACTCGCAGATACGCAGTATTTT. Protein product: CASRGDSLADTQYF.

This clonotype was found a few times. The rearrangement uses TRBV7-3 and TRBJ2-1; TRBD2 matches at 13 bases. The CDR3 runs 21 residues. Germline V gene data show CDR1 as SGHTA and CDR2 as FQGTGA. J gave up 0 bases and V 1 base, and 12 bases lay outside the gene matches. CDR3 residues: CASSLNPLTSGRPSSYNEQFF. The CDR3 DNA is TGTGCCAGCAGCTTAAACCCCCTGACTAGCGGGAGGCCAAGCTCCTACAATGAGCAGTTCTTC.